This is a list of T cell receptor beta chains from one sample in a study of blood T cell repertoires in COVID-19. Clones were sequenced by immunoSEQ multiplex PCR, and TCRdb holds only the in-frame ones, with some missing. This sample carries about 29,000 clones, nearly 80% of them seen once, and the ten largest clones take 35% to 55%. Sequenced input: peripheral blood. Receptors originate from a woman between 65 and 79 years old with acute or convalescent COVID-19. Both conserved end residues are trimmed from each CDR3.

v_call cdr3_aa
TRBV2 ASRVTGGGNEQF
TRBV9 ASSVATTSGRQWNTGELF
TRBV29-1 SWIGAGTQAF
TRBV28 ASSSRFGAGGAEAF
TRBV7-6 ASSLHRVITAGELF
TRBV5-4 ASGGEDRSYGYT
TRBV27 ASSLSGTGWSGANVLT
TRBV3-1/TRBV3-2 ASSRQAGELF
TRBV28 ASSTPILTSTDTQY
TRBV4-1 ASSLTRDSKTYEQY
TRBV7-2 ASSLLRLYTGELF
TRBV3-1/TRBV3-2 ASSPDRINGYT